The rows below give T cell receptor beta chains drawn from one sample of a study of blood T cells in healthy people across ages. TCRdb independently ran MiXCR on the 5' RACE reads; one entry per CDR3 protein. This table has roughly 680,000 distinct CDR3 sequences, 21% appearing once. The material sequenced was blood. The source is an older man in good health. CDR3s include the opening cysteine and the closing phenylalanine or tryptophan. A D gene is named only where the DNA matches it firmly. The size field is filled for only some rows; it gives once, few, many or a size class.

>TRBD1|TRBV5-1|many|TRBJ1-1
CASSPGTGGTEAFF
TGTGCCAGCAGCCCCGGGACAGGGGGGACTGAAGCTTTCTTT
>TRBD1|TRBV12-3/TRBV12-4|NA|TRBJ1-4
CASSSDRGGKLFF
TGTGCCAGCAGCTCGGACAGGGGAGGAAAACTGTTTTTT
>TRBD1|TRBV29-1|many|TRBJ1-4
CSRQGPTNEKLFF
TGCAGTCGACAGGGACCAACTAATGAAAAACTGTTTTTT
>NA|TRBV25-1|NA|TRBJ2-7
CASSEFSGPYEQYF
TGTGCCAGCAGTGAATTCAGCGGCCCCTACGAGCAGTACTTC
>TRBD2|TRBV20-1|NA|TRBJ2-3
CSAREGGRTTDTQYF
TGCAGTGCTAGAGAGGGCGGGAGGACCACAGATACGCAGTATTTT
>NA|TRBV5-1|few|TRBJ2-1
CASSSGTLGGNEQFF
TGCGCCAGCAGTTCCGGGACTCTAGGCGGCAATGAGCAGTTCTTC
>TRBD2|TRBV5-1|NA|TRBJ2-2
CASSGLAGPNTGELFF
TGCGCCAGCAGTGGACTAGCGGGACCGAACACCGGGGAGCTGTTTTTT
>TRBD1|TRBV29-1|NA|TRBJ2-2
CSVWTGAGELFF
TGCAGCGTGTGGACAGGGGCCGGGGAACTGTTTTTT
>NA|TRBV20-1|NA|TRBJ2-1
CSAMRKHEQFF
TGCAGTGCTATGCGGAAGCATGAGCAGTTCTTC
>TRBD1|TRBV12-3/TRBV12-4|many|TRBJ2-1
CASSLGQGHNEQFF
TGTGCCAGCAGTTTGGGACAGGGACATAATGAGCAGTTCTTC
>NA|TRBV6-1|NA|TRBJ1-4
CASSLGRDINEKLFF
TGTGCCAGCAGCCTCGGACGGGACATTAATGAAAAACTGTTTTTT
>TRBD1|TRBV3-1|NA|TRBJ2-7
CASSQGTGGLYEQYF
TGTGCCAGCAGCCAAGGGACAGGGGGCCTTTACGAGCAGTACTTC
>NA|TRBV3-1|few|TRBJ2-1
CASSQTWEQFF
TGTGCCAGCAGCCAAACCTGGGAGCAGTTCTTC
>NA|TRBV24-1|few|TRBJ2-1
CATSDSDRDEQFF
TGTGCCACCAGTGATTCGGACCGGGATGAGCAGTTCTTC
>TRBD2|TRBV7-2|few|TRBJ2-5
CASINSGRAGETQYF
TGTGCCAGCATCAATAGCGGGAGGGCCGGGGAGACCCAGTACTTC
>NA|TRBV2|NA|TRBJ2-7
CASRPQESSYEQYF
TGTGCCAGCAGACCACAGGAGAGCTCCTACGAGCAGTACTTC
>TRBD2|TRBV29-1|NA|TRBJ2-3
CSVIPGLADTDTQYF
TGCAGCGTTATCCCGGGACTAGCTGACACAGATACGCAGTATTTT
>TRBD2|TRBV9|few|TRBJ2-2
CASSASGTTGELFF
TGTGCCAGCAGCGCTAGCGGGACCACCGGGGAGCTGTTTTTT
>TRBD1|TRBV4-1|few|TRBJ1-4
CASSQGAGGDEKLFF
TGCGCCAGCAGCCAAGGTGCAGGGGGGGATGAAAAACTGTTTTTT
>NA|TRBV6-2/TRBV6-3|many|TRBJ1-5
CASSYSGNSQPQHF
TGTGCCAGCAGTTACTCGGGGAATTCACAGCCCCAGCATTTT
>NA|TRBV6-1|few|TRBJ2-1
CASGSGTDSYNEQFF
TGTGCCAGCGGCTCCGGGACTGATTCCTACAATGAGCAGTTCTTC
>TRBD2|TRBV9|NA|TRBJ2-5
CASSDSSGEETQYF
TGTGCCAGCAGCGACTCTAGCGGGGAAGAGACCCAGTACTTC
>TRBD2|TRBV20-1|many|TRBJ2-5
CSATPMTSGSETQYF
TGCAGTGCTACCCCCATGACTAGCGGGAGTGAGACCCAGTACTTC
>NA|TRBV18|few|TRBJ2-7
CASSRGPRIYEQYF
TGTGCCAGCTCAAGGGGACCACGTATCTACGAGCAGTACTTC
>NA|TRBV7-2|NA|TRBJ1-5
CASSLGSYSNQPQHF
TGTGCCAGCAGCTTAGGCTCGTATAGCAATCAGCCCCAGCATTTT
>NA|TRBV20-1|NA|TRBJ2-3
CSASRLRRVSTDTQYF
TGCAGTGCTAGTAGACTTCGGCGGGTGAGCACAGATACGCAGTATTTT
>TRBD1|TRBV5-1|NA|TRBJ2-7
CASSLGGTGAEQYF
TGCGCCAGCAGCTTGGGAGGGACAGGGGCCGAGCAGTACTTC
>NA|TRBV6-6|few|TRBJ1-3
CASAEGYSGNTIYF
TGTGCCAGCGCGGAGGGGTACTCTGGAAACACCATATATTTT
>TRBD2|TRBV7-9|few|TRBJ2-7
CASSHSGRHEQYF
TGTGCCAGCAGCCATAGCGGGAGACACGAGCAGTACTTC
>TRBD1|TRBV11-2|NA|TRBJ2-5
CASSFQPGGGQETQYF
TGTGCCAGCAGCTTTCAACCAGGGGGCGGCCAAGAGACCCAGTACTTC
>TRBD2|TRBV5-1|few|TRBJ2-2
CASSVLAGDTGELFF
TGCGCCAGCAGCGTACTAGCGGGGGATACCGGGGAGCTGTTTTTT
>TRBD2|TRBV5-1|few|TRBJ2-3
CASSSTLAGGADTQYF
TGCGCCAGCAGTTCCACCCTAGCGGGAGGGGCAGATACGCAGTATTTT
>TRBD2|TRBV12-3/TRBV12-4|NA|TRBJ2-5
CASSFGAGEQETQYF
TGTGCCAGCAGTTTTGGGGCGGGGGAACAAGAGACCCAGTACTTC
>NA|TRBV20-1|many|TRBJ2-5
CSASPKVHETQYF
TGCAGTGCTAGCCCTAAGGTGCATGAGACCCAGTACTTC
>TRBD1|TRBV9|NA|TRBJ2-7
CASSGDSRTEQYF
TGTGCCAGCAGCGGGGACAGCCGCACAGAGCAGTACTTC
>NA|TRBV20-1|NA|TRBJ2-3
CSASQMGDTQYF
TGCAGTGCTAGCCAAATGGGAGATACGCAGTATTTT
>TRBD2|TRBV20-1|NA|TRBJ2-3
CSAEVGGRGTDTQYF
TGCAGTGCCGAGGTTGGCGGGAGAGGTACAGATACGCAGTATTTT
>NA|TRBV20-1|NA|TRBJ2-5
CSAPGTSQETQYF
TGCAGTGCTCCAGGGACTTCCCAAGAGACCCAGTACTTC
>TRBD2|TRBV10-3|NA|TRBJ2-2
CAINRSGTNTGELFF
TGTGCCATCAACCGAAGCGGGACGAACACCGGGGAGCTGTTTTTT
>NA|TRBV12-3/TRBV12-4|NA|TRBJ2-7
CASSLIRAVVNEQYF
TGTGCCAGCAGTTTAATCAGGGCGGTTGTGAACGAGCAGTACTTC
>NA|TRBV7-2|NA|TRBJ2-5
CASSFGIGETQYF
TGTGCCAGCAGCTTCGGGATCGGGGAGACCCAGTACTTC
>TRBD1|TRBV7-2|NA|TRBJ2-7
CASSSQGALLEQYF
TGTGCCAGCAGCTCGCAGGGGGCCCTCCTCGAGCAGTACTTC
>NA|TRBV24-1|NA|TRBJ2-1
CATGVIHNYNEQFF
TGTGCCACCGGGGTCATACATAACTACAATGAGCAGTTCTTC
>TRBD1|TRBV6-5|many|TRBJ2-3
CASSSPGRGGASRGDTQYF
TGTGCCAGCAGTTCTCCGGGACGAGGGGGCGCAAGCCGTGGAGATACGCAGTATTTT
>NA|TRBV5-1|few|TRBJ2-7
CASSPWAGEQYF
TGCGCCAGCAGCCCTTGGGCGGGAGAGCAGTACTTC
>TRBD2|TRBV20-1|few|TRBJ2-2
CSARSSGIGEPFF
TGCAGTGCTAGATCTAGCGGGATCGGGGAGCCGTTTTTT
>TRBD2|TRBV5-1|NA|TRBJ2-7
CASSFSGRDYGQYF
TGCGCCAGCAGCTTCTCAGGGAGGGACTACGGGCAGTACTTC
>TRBD1|TRBV10-3|NA|TRBJ1-5
CAISVTGGRNQPQHF
TGTGCCATCAGTGTGACAGGGGGCAGGAATCAGCCCCAGCATTTT
>NA|TRBV7-2|NA|TRBJ2-3
CASSLDVGRTADTQYF
TGTGCCAGCAGCTTAGATGTCGGGAGAACTGCAGATACGCAGTATTTT
>NA|TRBV4-1|NA|TRBJ2-7
CASSQGLYEQYF
TGCGCCAGCAGCCAAGGTCTCTACGAGCAGTACTTC
>NA|TRBV5-1|once|TRBJ2-7
CASSLGGEWHEQYF
TGCGCCAGCAGCTTGGGAGGAGAGTGGCACGAGCAGTACTTC
>NA|TRBV20-1|few|TRBJ2-7
CSAEPDNYSYEQYF
TGCAGTGCCGAACCGGACAACTACTCCTACGAGCAGTACTTC
>NA|TRBV6-2/TRBV6-3|NA|TRBJ2-7
CASSPLADASYEQYF
TGTGCCAGCAGCCCCCTTGCGGACGCCTCCTACGAGCAGTACTTC
>NA|TRBV27|NA|TRBJ2-6
CASSLAGRGLGANVLTF
TGTGCCAGCAGTTTGGCTGGCCGGGGGCTAGGGGCCAACGTCCTGACTTTC